The text below deals with one T cell receptor (beta chain). Per the original methods: By means of reference gene primer amplification, nucleated cell counts were estimated. The table came from immunoSEQ multiplex PCR; TCRdb's copy has only in-frame clones and leaves some out. Clonal size and the V and J genes are those of that table, whereas D and trimming came from the DNA. Of over 350,000 clones detected, approximately 90% appear once; the ten largest clones hold approximately 10%. Resolution of symptoms, clearance, or two negative PCRs was present in recovered Cohort 3 donors. This specimen belongs to a study of blood T cell repertoires in COVID-19. The TCR comes from a woman aged 45 to 65 who had recovered from COVID-19. The sequenced sample was PBMCs or T cells enriched from blood (not recorded which).

The CDR3 is CASSKGETGGYEQYF. In DNA form, the CDR3 reads TGTGCCAGCAGCAAAGGGGAGACAGGGGGCTACGAGCAGTACTTC. The genes are TRBV21-1 and TRBJ2-7; TRBD1, the table's D call, was not compared with the DNA. TRBV21-1 is tagged as a pseudogene. The CDR3 runs 15 residues.